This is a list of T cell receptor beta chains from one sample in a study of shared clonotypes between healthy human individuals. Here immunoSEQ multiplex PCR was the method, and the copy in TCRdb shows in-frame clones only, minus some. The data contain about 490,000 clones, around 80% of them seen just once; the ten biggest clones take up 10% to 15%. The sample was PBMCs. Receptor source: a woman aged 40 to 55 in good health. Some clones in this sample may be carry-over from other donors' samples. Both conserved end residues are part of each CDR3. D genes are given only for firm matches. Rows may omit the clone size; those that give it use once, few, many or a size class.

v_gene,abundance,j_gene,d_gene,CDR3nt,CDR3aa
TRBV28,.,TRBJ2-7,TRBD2,TGTGCCAGCAGTTTATTCTCCGGGACTAGCGGGACCTACGAGCAGTACTTC,CASSLFSGTSGTYEQYF
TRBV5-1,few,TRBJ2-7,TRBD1,TGCGCCAGCAGCTCTAACGACAGGGGCTACGAGCAGTACTTC,CASSSNDRGYEQYF
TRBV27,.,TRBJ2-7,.,TGTGCCAGCAGTTTATCGAGGGACCCAATTTACGAGCAGTACTTC,CASSLSRDPIYEQYF
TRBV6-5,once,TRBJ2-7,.,TGTGCCAGCAGTTCCCCCTCCGAGCAGTACTTC,CASSSPSEQYF
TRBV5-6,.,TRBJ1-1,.,TGTGCCAGCAGCCATTTGGTCGGGAACACTGAAGCTTTCTTT,CASSHLVGNTEAFF
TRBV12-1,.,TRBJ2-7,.,TGTGCCAGCAGCATACCAGCTCAGGGGGCTAGGCAGTACTTC,CASSIPAQGARQYF
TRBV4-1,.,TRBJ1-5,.,TGCGCCAGCAGCCAAGATTCCCAGGGTCAGCCCCAGCATTTT,CASSQDSQGQPQHF
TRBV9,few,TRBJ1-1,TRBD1,TGTGCCGCGCACAGGGGAACTGAAGCTTTCTTT,CAAHRGTEAFF
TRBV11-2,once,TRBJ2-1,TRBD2,TGTGCCAGCAGCTCCCGGGGGTTGGGCGGGAGTTTTACTGAGCAGTTCTTC,CASSSRGLGGSFTEQFF
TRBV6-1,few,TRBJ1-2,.,TGTGCCAGCGACGAGGCTTCCGTTCGCCTCTATGGCTACACCTTC,CASDEASVRLYGYTF
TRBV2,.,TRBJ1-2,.,TGTGCCAGCAGTGGGCAGAACTATGGCTACACCTTC,CASSGQNYGYTF
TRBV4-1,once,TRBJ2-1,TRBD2,TGCGCCAGCAGCCGGGGTCTACTAGCGGGAGTAGGTGAGCAGTTCTTC,CASSRGLLAGVGEQFF
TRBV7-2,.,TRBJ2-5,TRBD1,TGTGCCAGCAGCATGGACAGGGGAAGAGTGGAGACCCAGTACTTC,CASSMDRGRVETQYF
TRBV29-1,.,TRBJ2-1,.,TGCAGCGTTGAAGATTACCTGTCGGGGAGTGAGCAGCTCTTC,CSVEDYLSGSEQLF
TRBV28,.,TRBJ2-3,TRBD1,TGTGCCAGCAGCAGGACAGGGGGCAATCAGCCCCAGTATTTT,CASSRTGGNQPQYF
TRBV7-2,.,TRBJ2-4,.,TGTGCCAGCAGCTTAGACGTTGCCAGGGTAGCCAAAAACATTCAGTACTTC,CASSLDVARVAKNIQYF
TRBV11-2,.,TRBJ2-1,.,TGTGCCAGCAGCTTAAGCGGGACAAACAATGAGCAGTTCTTC,CASSLSGTNNEQFF
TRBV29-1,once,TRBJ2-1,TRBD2,TGCAGCGTTGAAAGGGGTACTAGCGGGAAGCAGTTCTTC,CSVERGTSGKQFF
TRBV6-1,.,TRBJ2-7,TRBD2,TGTGCCAGCAGGAAAGCGGGAGGAGACTCCTACGAGCAGTACTTC,CASRKAGGDSYEQYF
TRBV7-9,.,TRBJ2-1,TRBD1,TGTGCCAGCAGCTTAGGTCCGGCGAAGGGACAGGGACATGAGCAGTTCTTC,CASSLGPAKGQGHEQFF
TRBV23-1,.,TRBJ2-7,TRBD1,TGCGCCAGCAGTCACCTCGAGGGACAGGGGTCGGGGAACCCTGGGTACGAGCAGTACTTC,CASSHLEGQGSGNPGYEQYF
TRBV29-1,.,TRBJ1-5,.,TGCAGCGTTCAAGACAGAGGAGGGCGGCCCCAGCATTTT,CSVQDRGGRPQHF
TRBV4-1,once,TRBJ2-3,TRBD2,TGCGCCAGCAGCCAAGATTATGCGGGAGGGTTGATTGATAGGAATACGCAGTATTTT,CASSQDYAGGLIDRNTQYF
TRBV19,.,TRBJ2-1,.,TGTGCCAGTAGTTTGTGGAGCCGCAATGAGCAGTTCTTC,CASSLWSRNEQFF
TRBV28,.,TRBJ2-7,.,TGTGCCAGCAGTCCACGGACACGTCCTAACTCCGAGCAGTACTTC,CASSPRTRPNSEQYF
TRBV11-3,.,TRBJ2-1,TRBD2,TGTGCCAGCAGCTTAGATCAGGCGGGAGGGCCCTCCAATGAGCAGTTCTTC,CASSLDQAGGPSNEQFF
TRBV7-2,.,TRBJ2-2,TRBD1,TGTGCCAGCAGCGCCGGGACAGGCCGCCCCGGGGAGCTGTTTTTT,CASSAGTGRPGELFF